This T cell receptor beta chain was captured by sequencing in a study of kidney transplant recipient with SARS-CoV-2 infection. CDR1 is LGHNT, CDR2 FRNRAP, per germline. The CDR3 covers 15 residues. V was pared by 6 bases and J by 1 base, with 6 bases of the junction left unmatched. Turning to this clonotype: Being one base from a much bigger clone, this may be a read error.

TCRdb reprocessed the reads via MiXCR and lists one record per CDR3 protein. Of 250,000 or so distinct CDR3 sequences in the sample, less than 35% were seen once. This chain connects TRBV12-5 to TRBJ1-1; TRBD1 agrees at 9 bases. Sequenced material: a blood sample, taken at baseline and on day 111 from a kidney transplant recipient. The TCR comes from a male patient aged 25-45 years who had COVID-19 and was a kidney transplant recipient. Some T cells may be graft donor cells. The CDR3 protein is CASGKRQGGNTEAFF. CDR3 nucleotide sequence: TGTGCTAGTGGGAAGAGACAGGGGGGGAACACTGAAGCTTTCTTT. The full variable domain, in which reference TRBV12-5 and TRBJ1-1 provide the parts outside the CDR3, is DARVTQTPRHKVTEMGQEVTMRCQPILGHNTVFWYRQTMMQGLELLAYFRNRAPLDDSGMPKDRFSAEMPDATLATLKIQPSEPRDSAVYFCASGKRQGGNTEAFFGQGTRLTVV.